This T cell receptor beta chain was recovered during a study of blood T cell repertoires in COVID-19. Study overall: Samples representing acute and convalescent COVID-19 were sourced from the United States, Italy and Spain. In each case, the material was cDNA or gDNA derived from T cells, B-cell-depleted T cells, or PBMCs.

Germline assignment: CDR1 SGHNT and CDR2 YENEEA. The CDR3 is 15 residues long. The V segment lost 2 bases and the J segment 6 bases; nucleotides outside the gene matches: 9. Methods used by the authors: Amplifying reference gene primers gave estimates of nucleated cell counts. Using immunoSEQ multiplex PCR, the repertoire was profiled, and TCRdb retains in-frame clones only, with some absent. V and J calls and clone size are copied from that table; D and trimming were computed from the DNA. There are 150,000 to 180,000 clones in the sample; 76% occur only once, and more than 3% lies in the top ten. The receptor's source is a woman older than 75 with acute or convalescent COVID-19. The sequenced sample consisted of peripheral blood. The V call is TRBV11-3, the J call TRBJ1-2, with 7 bases identical to TRBD1. CDR3 nucleotide sequence: TGTGCCAGCAGCTTAATTTCCCACAGGGGTCATGGCTACACCTTC. Protein: CASSLISHRGHGYTF.